The following is a T cell receptor (beta chain) sequence with its context. Its antigen is as yet unknown. The sample belongs to a study of T cell responses to AZD1222 COVID-19 vaccine. General study results and limits: At baseline, seropositivity was found in only a handful of AZD1222 recipients.

Here immunoSEQ multiplex PCR was the method, and the copy in TCRdb shows in-frame clones only, minus some. Of roughly 100,000 clones listed, about 88% are singletons. There are 17 residues in the CDR3. Germline V CDR1 and CDR2: MNHNS, SASEGT. The V end lost 2 bases, the J end lost 1 base, and 17 bases lay between the germline ends. The sample here was peripheral blood, taken 28 days after the second AZD1222 dose. The rearrangement joins TRBV6-1 to TRBJ1-2; D is possibly TRBD1 (5 bases). The sequence was obtained from an adult who received the AZD1222 COVID-19 vaccine. This chain's CDR3 is CASSERGAPRVNYGYTF. CDR3 DNA sequence: TGTGCCAGCAGTGAAAGGGGCGCCCCCAGGGTTAACTATGGCTACACCTTC.